This T cell receptor beta chain emerged from a study of early T cells in non-severe SARS-CoV-2 infection. MiXCR, run by TCRdb on the 5' RACE reads, gives a single entry per CDR3 protein. Of 75,000 to 100,000 distinct CDR3 sequences listed, 11% to 15% are singletons. The CDR3 spans 12 residues. CDR1 is SGHAT and CDR2 is FQNNGV in the germline V gene. Trimming took 2 bases from V and 6 from J, leaving 5 bases between them. In its sample, this clonotype was seen a few times. The receptor comes from an adult who was a healthcare worker with PCR-confirmed SARS-CoV-2 infection or an uninfected control (not recorded which). The gene calls are TRBV11-2 and TRBJ2-1; no clear D. Sequencing used whole blood. CDR3 sequence (DNA): TGTGCCAGCAGCTTACTTTCCAATGAGCAGTTCTTC. This translates into CASSLLSNEQFF.